This T cell receptor (beta chain) was identified in a study of identical twins (dated by TCRdb to about 2016). Background on the whole study: The study deep-sequenced TCR alpha and beta repertoires from monozygotic twins, unrelated adults of various ages and cord blood to test whether fetal clonotypes persist. Replicate twin experiments were performed at different times using different library preparation protocols to rule out contamination.

What the authors observed across the whole study: In monozygotic twins, recombination models systematically underestimated out-of-frame TCR alpha sharing, but the models matched the sharing seen between unrelated individuals. Out-of-frame TCR alpha sequences shared between twins showed an excess of low generation-probability sequences compared with coincidental sharing between unrelated individuals. Zero-insertion analyses could be partly confounded by invariant T cells such as MAIT and iNKT, though diverse VJ usage argued against such confounding for most clonotypes. Abundant cord blood beta clonotypes had fewer insertions, young adult naive repertoires showed a similar but weaker trend, and memory repertoires showed no such trend. Conclusions relied on cross-sectional statistical analysis, since the same donors could not be followed over many years. Excess twin sharing in beta out-of-frame sequences was weaker because fewer shared sequences lowered the signal-to-noise ratio.

Every donor was a healthy Caucasian. The twin cohort comprised three pairs of female monozygotic twins, all aged about 18 to 30 years. Peripheral blood mononuclear cells were used as the source from which RNA for TCR libraries was isolated. Receptors were amplified or captured by 5' RACE. Sequencing was carried out with an Illumina HiSeq 2000. A universal primer binding site was introduced by template switching, and a unique molecular identifier was present in the final cDNA, enabling accurate counting of TCR cDNA molecules. Specific primers in the conserved constant-segment region were used to synthesize first-strand cDNA for the TCR alpha and beta chains. To control for contamination, every cDNA library carried two barcodes: a SMART-Mk sample barcode plus Illumina barcodes. TruSeq adapter sequences, together with Illumina sample barcodes, were added in two successive PCR steps. The Illumina HiSeq platform was used with custom primers to sequence TCR alpha and beta cDNA libraries. The study's own analysis went as follows. MiGEC processed the raw reads to extract unique molecular identifiers, while MiXCR was used to determine the CDR3 positions. For each individual, recombination models were inferred using an EM algorithm with the repgenHMM and IGoR tools. The analysis of shared clonotypes was done with the tcR package in R, with sharing normalized by the product of cloneset sizes. To study raw recombination without the effects of thymic and clonal selection, out-of-frame nonproductive sequences were analyzed. TCRdb reworked the public reads: Q25 trimming with fastp, MiXCR clone assembly, productive beta chains retained. Identical CDR3 proteins give one entry, which carries the most common genes and DNA. The V and J calls were not made by the authors but by TCRdb's processing. For this sample the table gives about 660,000 distinct CDR3 sequences, of which over 8.5% were detected only once. Roughly 0.97% of the sample is in the top ten clones.

Counted from cysteine to phenylalanine, this CDR3 has 14 amino acids. The CDR3 DNA has 42 bases and is translated from base 1. CDR1 SGHAT and CDR2 FQDESV are derived from the germline V gene (reference sequence). Of note for this clonotype: Its target antigen remains unknown. One end of the junction does not line up with germline, which may come from a read error.

This sample was shared with a second study, whose subject was yellow fever vaccine responses in identical twins. The second study's authors report: According to the authors, in identical twins the way T cells responded to vaccination appeared partly convergent and partly personalized. In identical twins, the study followed T cell clones that responded to the vaccine with precision.

The sequencing sample was made of PBMCs. The source of this sequence is a woman aged 18 to 35 in good health. The receptor chain draws on TRBV11-1 and TRBJ1-1, with TRBD1 matching 10 junction bases. At the DNA level, the sequence is TGCGAGGGGGACAGGGGAAATGTGAACACTGAAGCTTTCTTT. This translates into CEGDRGNVNTEAFF.